This T cell receptor (beta chain) was identified in a study of CD8 T cells in Susac syndrome. Random hexamers were used to reverse transcribe an amount of about 0.45 to 1 ug RNA. In TCRdb, the immunoSEQ multiplex PCR reads were re-called with MiXCR into one record per CDR3 protein. Among roughly 100,000 distinct CDR3 sequences listed, roughly 94% were seen once. The CDR3 loop spans 20 amino acids. The V gene's germline CDR1 is SGHDN and CDR2 FVKESK. V lost 0 bases to trimming and J lost 3 bases; unmatched junction nucleotides: 15. This clonotype originated in a human donor with Susac syndrome. The chain recombines TRBV14 with TRBJ1-1; 11 bases agree with TRBD1. The sample comprised CD8+ T cells from PBMCs. For the CDR3, the DNA is TGTGCCAGCAGCCAAGATTTTGGACAGGGGGCGAAAAGTAGGGACACTGAAGCTTTCTTT. Translation gives CASSQDFGQGAKSRDTEAFF.